The text below deals with one TCR beta chain. The record originates from a study of T cells expressing NK-cell markers. This CDR3 contains 13 residues. Germline V gives CDR1 DFQATT, CDR2 SNEGSKA (reference sequence). TCRdb reprocessed the 5' RACE reads, with one entry per CDR3 protein and no DNA. Here the sample table reports 300,000 or so distinct CDR3 sequences. Sequences were obtained from blood T cells: a sorted CD56 or NKG2C T cell subset, CD4+ or CD8+ T cells, or bulk PBMC T cells (not recorded which). This chain joins TRBV20-1 and TRBJ2-1; TCRdb lists TRBD1, though no DNA is available to test this call. This clonotype originated in a woman between 18 and 70 years old in good health. The CDR3 is CSASGTLYNEQFF.